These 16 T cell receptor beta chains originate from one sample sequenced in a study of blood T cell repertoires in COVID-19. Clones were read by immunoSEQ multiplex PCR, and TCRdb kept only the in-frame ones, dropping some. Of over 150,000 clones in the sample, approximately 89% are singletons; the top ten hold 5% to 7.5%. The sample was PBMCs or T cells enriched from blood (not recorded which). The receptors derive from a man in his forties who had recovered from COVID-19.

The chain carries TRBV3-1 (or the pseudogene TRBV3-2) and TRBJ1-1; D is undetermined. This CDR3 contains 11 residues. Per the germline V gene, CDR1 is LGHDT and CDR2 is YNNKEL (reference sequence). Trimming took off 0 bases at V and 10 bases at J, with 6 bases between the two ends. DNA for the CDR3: TGTGCCAGCAGCCAAGATCAAATAGCTTTCTTT. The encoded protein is CASSQDQIAFF.

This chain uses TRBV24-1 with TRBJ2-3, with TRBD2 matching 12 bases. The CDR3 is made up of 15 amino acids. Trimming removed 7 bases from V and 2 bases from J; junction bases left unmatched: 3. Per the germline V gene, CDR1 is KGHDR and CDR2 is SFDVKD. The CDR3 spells CATSGLAGSTDTQYF. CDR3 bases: TGTGCCACCAGCGGACTAGCGGGATCCACAGATACGCAGTATTTT.

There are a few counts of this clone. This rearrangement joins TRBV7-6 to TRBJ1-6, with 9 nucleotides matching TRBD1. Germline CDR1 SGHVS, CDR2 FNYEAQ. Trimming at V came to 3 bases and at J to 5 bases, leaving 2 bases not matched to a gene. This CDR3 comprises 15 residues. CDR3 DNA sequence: TGTGCCAGCAGCTTCCGGGACAGGGATAATTCACCCCTCCACTTT. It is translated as CASSFRDRDNSPLHF.

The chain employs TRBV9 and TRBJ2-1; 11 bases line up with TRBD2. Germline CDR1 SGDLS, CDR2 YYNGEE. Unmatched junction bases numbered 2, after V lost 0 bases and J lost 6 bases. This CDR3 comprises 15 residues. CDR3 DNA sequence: TGTGCCAGCAGCGTAGTTAGCGGGAGGGCCAATGAGCAGTTCTTC. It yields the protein CASSVVSGRANEQFF.

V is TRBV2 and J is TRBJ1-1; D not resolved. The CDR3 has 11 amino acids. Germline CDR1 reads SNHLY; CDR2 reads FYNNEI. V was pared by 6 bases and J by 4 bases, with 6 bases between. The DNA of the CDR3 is TGTGCCAGCAGCGAGTTCACTGAAGCTTTCTTT. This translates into CASSEFTEAFF.

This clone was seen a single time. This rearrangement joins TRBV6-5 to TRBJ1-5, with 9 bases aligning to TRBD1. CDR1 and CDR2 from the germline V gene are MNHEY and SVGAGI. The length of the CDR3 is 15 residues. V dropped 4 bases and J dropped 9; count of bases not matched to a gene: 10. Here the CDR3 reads CASSLVGTGQGPQHF. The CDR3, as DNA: TGTGCCAGCAGTTTGGTCGGGACAGGGCAAGGGCCCCAGCATTTT.

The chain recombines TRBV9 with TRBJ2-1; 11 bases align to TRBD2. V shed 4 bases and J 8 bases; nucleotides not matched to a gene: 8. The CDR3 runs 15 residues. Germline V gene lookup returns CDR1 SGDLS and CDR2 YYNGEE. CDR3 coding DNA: TGTGCCAGCAGCATTAGCGGGAGGGGGGCCGATGAGCAGTTCTTC. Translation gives CASSISGRGADEQFF. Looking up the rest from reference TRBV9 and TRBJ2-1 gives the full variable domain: DSGVTQTPKHLITATGQRVTLRCSPRSGDLSVYWYQQSLDQGLQFLIQYYNGEERAKGNILERFSAQQFPDLHSELNLSSLELGDSALYFCASSISGRGADEQFFGPGTRLTVL.

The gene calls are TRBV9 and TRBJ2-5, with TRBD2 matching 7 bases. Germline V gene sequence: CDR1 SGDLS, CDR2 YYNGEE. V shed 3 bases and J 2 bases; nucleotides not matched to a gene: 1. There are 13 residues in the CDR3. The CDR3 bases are TGTGCCAGCAGCGCGGGAGGTCAAGAGACCCAGTACTTC. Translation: CASSAGGQETQYF.

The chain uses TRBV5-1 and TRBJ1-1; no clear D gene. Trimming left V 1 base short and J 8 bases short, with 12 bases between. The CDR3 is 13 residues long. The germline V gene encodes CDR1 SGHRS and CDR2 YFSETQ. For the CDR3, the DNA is TGCGCCAGCAGCTTGTCTGGCCACAGAGAAGCTTTCTTT. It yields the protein CASSLSGHREAFF.

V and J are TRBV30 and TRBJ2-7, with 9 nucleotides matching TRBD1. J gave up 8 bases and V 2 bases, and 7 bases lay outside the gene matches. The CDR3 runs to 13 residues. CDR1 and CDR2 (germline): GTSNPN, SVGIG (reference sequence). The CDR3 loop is CAWSPGTGWQQYF. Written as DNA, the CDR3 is TGTGCCTGGAGTCCCGGGACAGGGTGGCAGCAGTACTTC.

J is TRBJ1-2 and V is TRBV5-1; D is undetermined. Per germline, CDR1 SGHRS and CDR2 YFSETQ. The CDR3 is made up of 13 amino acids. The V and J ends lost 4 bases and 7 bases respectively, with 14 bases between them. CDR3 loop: CASSPDTVSGYTF. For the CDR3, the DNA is TGCGCCAGCAGCCCTGACACTGTGAGTGGCTACACCTTC.

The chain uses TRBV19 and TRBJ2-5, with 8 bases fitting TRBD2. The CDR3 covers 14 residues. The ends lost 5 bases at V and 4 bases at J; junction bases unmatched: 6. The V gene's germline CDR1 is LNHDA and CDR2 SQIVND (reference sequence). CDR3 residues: CASSARRGGETQYF. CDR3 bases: TGTGCCAGTAGTGCTCGTCGGGGGGGAGAGACCCAGTACTTC.

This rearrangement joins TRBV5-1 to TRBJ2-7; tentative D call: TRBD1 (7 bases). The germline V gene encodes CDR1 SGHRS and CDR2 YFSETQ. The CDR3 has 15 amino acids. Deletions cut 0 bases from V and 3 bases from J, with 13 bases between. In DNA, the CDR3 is TGCGCCAGCAGCTTGGGCGGGACAGCAGGCTACGAGCAGTACTTC. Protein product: CASSLGGTAGYEQYF. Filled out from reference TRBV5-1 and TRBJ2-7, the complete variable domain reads KAGVTQTPRYLIKTRGQQVTLSCSPISGHRSVSWYQQTPGQGLQFLFEYFSETQRNKGNFPGRFSGRQFSNSRSEMNVSTLELGDSALYLCASSLGGTAGYEQYFGPGTRLTVT.

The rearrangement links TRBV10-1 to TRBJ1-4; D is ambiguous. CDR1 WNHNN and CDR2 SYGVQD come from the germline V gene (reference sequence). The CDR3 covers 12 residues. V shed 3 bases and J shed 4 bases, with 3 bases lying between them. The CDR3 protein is CASSDYNEKLFF. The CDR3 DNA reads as TGCGCCAGCAGTGACTATAATGAAAAACTGTTTTTT.

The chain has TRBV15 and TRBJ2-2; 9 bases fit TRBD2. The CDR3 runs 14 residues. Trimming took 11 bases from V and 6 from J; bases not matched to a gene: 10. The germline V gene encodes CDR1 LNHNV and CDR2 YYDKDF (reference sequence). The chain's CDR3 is CACRMGGRAGELFF. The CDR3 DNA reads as TGTGCCTGCCGGATGGGCGGGAGGGCCGGGGAGCTGTTTTTT.

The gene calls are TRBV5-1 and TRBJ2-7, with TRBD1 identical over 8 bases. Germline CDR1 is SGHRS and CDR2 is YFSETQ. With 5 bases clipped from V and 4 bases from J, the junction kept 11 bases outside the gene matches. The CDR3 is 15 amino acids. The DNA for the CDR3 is TGCGCCAGCAGGATCGACCTGGACAGGGATTACGAGCAGTACTTC. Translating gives CASRIDLDRDYEQYF.